The 15 T cell receptor beta chains listed next were all sequenced from one sample in a study of spatial heterogeneity in lung cancer. TCRdb re-called the 5' RACE reads through MiXCR, storing one row per CDR3 protein. In the table there are 14,000 or so distinct CDR3 sequences, about 4.8% of which are singletons. Stated time point: sample taken at primary tumor resection. Broader study findings: The study found that expanded intratumoral alpha and beta TCR counts tracked tumor mutation counts.

These receptors lack a known antigen. The specimen comprised lung tumor tissue, sampled at surgery. The receptors originated from a female donor with early-stage non-small cell lung cancer.

By share, this clonotype ranks as medium-sized. This beta chain represents an off-target read in a library built for alpha chains; its size is of limited meaning. The J gene is TRBJ1-2, the V gene TRBV7-8; 8 nucleotides align to TRBD1. The CDR3 consists of 15 residues. J gave up 4 bases and V 5 bases, and 9 bases lay outside the gene matches. The germline V gene has CDR1 SGHVS and CDR2 FQNEAQ. The CDR3 region has the DNA TGTGCCAGCAGCACTCGACAGGGGCTGGGCTATGGCTACACCTTC. This gives the protein CASSTRQGLGYGYTF.

This clonotype was counted ten times or more. The library was designed around alpha chains, so this beta chain is a stray read whose abundance carries little weight. V usage is TRBV7-6 and J usage is TRBJ2-6; D remains unclear. V was clipped by 0 bases and J by 1 base, with 4 bases between them. This CDR3 is built from 15 residues. CDR1 and CDR2 from the germline V gene are SGHVS and FNYEAQ. The CDR3 DNA reads as TGTGCCAGCAGCTTAGCCCTATCTGGGGCCAACGTCCTGACTTTC. Translating gives CASSLALSGANVLTF. Together with reference TRBV7-6 and TRBJ2-6, the CDR3 gives the full variable domain: GAGVSQSPRYKVTKRGQDVALRCDPISGHVSLYWYRQALGQGPEFLTYFNYEAQQDKSGLPNDRFSAERPEGSISTLTIQRTEQRDSAMYRCASSLALSGANVLTFGAGSRLTVL.

This clonotype was counted many times. The junction differs from germline at one of its ends, possibly a read error. This beta chain is a stray read from a library made for alpha chains; its abundance is not meaningful. V and J are TRBV12-5 and TRBJ1-6; D gene uncertain. Germline V lookup: CDR1 LGHNT, CDR2 FRNRAP. The CDR3 extends over 13 amino acids. The CDR3 DNA reads TGTACTAGTGGTTTGGTCCTAAATTCACCCCTCCACTTT. This translates into CTSGLVLNSPLHF.

This clonotype came up many times. As an off-target read in a library built for alpha chains, this beta chain has a frequency of little significance. The V call is TRBV3-1, the J call TRBJ2-7; a weak D match, TRBD2 (5 bases). The germline V gene encodes CDR1 LGHDT and CDR2 YNNKEL (reference sequence). Trimming removed 4 bases from V and 5 bases from J, with 9 bases in between. This CDR3 contains 12 residues. The DNA of the CDR3 is TGTGCCAGCAGCCCGCAAGCGGACGAGCAGTACTTC. Translated: CASSPQADEQYF.

This clonotype rates as medium-sized. This beta chain came through as a stray read in a library set up for alpha chains, and its size says little. CDR3 DNA sequence: TGTGCCAGCAGTTCATCCGGGACAGCGAACACTGAAGCTTTCTTT. Translation gives CASSSSGTANTEAFF. The chain couples TRBV12-3 or TRBV12-4 to TRBJ1-1, with 7 bases aligning to TRBD1. With V trimmed by 4 bases and J by 1 base, 6 bases remained unmatched. The length of the CDR3 is 15 residues.

There are many counts of this clonotype. This beta chain turned up in a library designed for alpha chains; as an off-target read, its abundance says little. This chain joins TRBV7-3 and TRBJ2-1, with TRBD2 as a possible D gene (6 bases). V was trimmed by 2 bases and J by 12 bases, leaving 20 bases between them. Germline CDR1 SGHTA, CDR2 FQGTGA. The CDR3 is made up of 15 amino acids. CDR3 amino acids: CASSLSRTGTLGQFF. The CDR3 nucleotides read TGTGCCAGCAGCTTATCCCGGACTGGGACTTTAGGGCAGTTCTTC. The full variable domain, its missing parts supplied by reference TRBV7-3 and TRBJ2-1, is GAGVSQTPSNKVTEKGKYVELRCDPISGHTALYWYRQSLGQGPEFLIYFQGTGAADDSGLPNDRFFAVRPEGSVSTLKIQRTERGDSAVYLCASSLSRTGTLGQFFGPGTRLTVL.

The table lists this clonotype with many counts. For a library built for alpha chains, this beta chain is a stray read; little rests on its size. The V gene is TRBV5-1, the J gene TRBJ1-6, with D unresolved. Germline assignment: CDR1 SGHRS and CDR2 YFSETQ. Trimming shortened V by 0 bases and J by 1 base, and 5 bases separated the two germline ends. CDR3 length: 15 residues. Here the CDR3 DNA reads TGCGCCAGCAGCTTGGCCGGGTCCTATAATTCACCCCTCCACTTT. Amino acids: CASSLAGSYNSPLHF.

This clonotype was seen ten or more times. This beta chain appears as a stray read in a library generated for alpha chains; its size is not informative. The CDR3 loop reads CSAPGQDEAFF. CDR3 nucleotides: TGCAGTGCCCCCGGACAGGATGAAGCTTTCTTT. The chain uses TRBV20-1 and TRBJ1-1; 7 nucleotides line up with TRBD1. Germline lookup yields CDR1 DFQATT and CDR2 SNEGSKA (reference sequence). Trimming took 6 bases from V and 7 from J; bases not matched to a gene: 5. The CDR3 covers 11 residues.

In this sample, this clonotype turned up many times. This beta chain represents an off-target read in a library built for alpha chains; its size is of limited meaning. V is TRBV7-6 and J is TRBJ1-1; 9 positions agree with TRBD1. From germline, CDR1 is SGHVS and CDR2 FNYEAQ. The CDR3 loop spans 16 amino acids. With V trimmed by 2 bases and J by 3 bases, 7 bases remained unmatched. The CDR3 is CASSLLGQGFYTEAFF. In nucleotides, the CDR3 is TGTGCCAGCAGCTTATTGGGACAGGGCTTTTACACTGAAGCTTTCTTT.

With regard to this clonotype: With the library built for alpha chains, this beta chain is off target and its frequency is not meaningful. The CDR3 nucleotides are TGCAGTGTCTCTAGGGGACTAGCGGGGGAAACCTACGAGCAGTACTTC. Amino acids: CSVSRGLAGETYEQYF. V usage is TRBV20-1 and J usage is TRBJ2-7; 14 bases line up with TRBD2. With V trimmed by 7 bases and J by 2 bases, 10 bases remained unmatched. Germline-derived CDR1 and CDR2 are DFQATT and SNEGSKA (reference sequence). This CDR3 is 16 amino acids long.

This clonotype is judged medium-sized. The library was designed around alpha chains, so this beta chain is a stray read whose abundance carries little weight. The J gene is TRBJ2-5, the V gene TRBV3-2; TRBD2 reflects the table's D call only, with no check against the DNA. TRBV3-2 is recorded as a pseudogene. This CDR3 has 16 amino acids. The CDR3 spells CASSQDRRDYSETQYF. CDR3 DNA: TGTGCCAGCAGCCAAGATAGGCGGGACTATTCAGAGACCCAGTACTTC.

This clonotype ranks as medium-sized. This beta chain was picked up by a library intended for alpha chains and is off target, so its count carries little meaning. The V call is TRBV5-1, the J call TRBJ1-4, with 7 bases lining up with TRBD1. V trimming: 4 bases; J trimming: 7 bases; junction bases outside the gene matches: 7. The CDR3 contains 14 residues. Germline loops: CDR1 SGHRS, CDR2 YFSETQ. CDR3 DNA: TGCGCCAGCAGCCCGACAGGGAGCGGTGAAAAACTGTTTTTT. Translating gives CASSPTGSGEKLFF. The whole variable domain, filled in from reference TRBV5-1 and TRBJ1-4, reads KAGVTQTPRYLIKTRGQQVTLSCSPISGHRSVSWYQQTPGQGLQFLFEYFSETQRNKGNFPGRFSGRQFSNSRSEMNVSTLELGDSALYLCASSPTGSGEKLFFGSGTQLSVL.

This clonotype was detected many times. The size of this beta chain means little, since it is a stray read in a library made for alpha chains. The chain has TRBV7-9 and TRBJ2-5; 13 bases agree with TRBD2. The CDR3 totals 16 residues. Germline CDR1 SEHNR, CDR2 FQNEAQ (reference sequence). V lost 6 bases and J lost 1; bases outside the gene matches: 5. In DNA form, the CDR3 reads TGTGCCAGCAGAATTTGGACTAGCGGGGGCCAAGAGACCCAGTACTTC. It translates to CASRIWTSGGQETQYF. The full variable domain, its missing parts supplied by reference TRBV7-9 and TRBJ2-5, is DTGVSQNPRHKITKRGQNVTFRCDPISEHNRLYWYRQTLGQGPEFLTYFQNEAQLEKSRLLSDRFSAERPKGSFSTLEIQRTEQGDSAMYLCASRIWTSGGQETQYFGPGTRLLVL.

This clonotype was observed at least ten times. Because this beta chain is a stray read in a library intended to capture alpha chains, its abundance should not be given much weight. The V call is TRBV6-4, the J call TRBJ1-2; D is possibly TRBD1 (5 bases). Germline V gene sequence: CDR1 MRHNA, CDR2 SNTAGT. Trimming shortened V by 10 bases and J by 5 bases, and 20 bases separated the two germline ends. The CDR3 length is 14 residues. CDR3 nucleotides: TGTGCCACTCTCGACGTCCTGGGGGATTATGGCTACACCTTC. Its protein is CATLDVLGDYGYTF.

This clonotype was seen many times. Because this beta chain is a stray read in a library intended to capture alpha chains, its abundance should not be given much weight. The chain employs TRBV2 and TRBJ1-1; D remains unclear. The CDR3 loop spans 12 amino acids. V was cut by 2 bases and J by 11 bases, with 12 bases left in between. Germline V gene lookup returns CDR1 SNHLY and CDR2 FYNNEI. The CDR3 sequence: CASSEIVPRAFF. The DNA for the CDR3 is TGTGCCAGCAGTGAAATTGTTCCCCGGGCTTTCTTT.